What follows is one T cell receptor (beta chain) and its context. These data are taken from a study of technical replicates of blood from a handful of donors. Produced via immunoSEQ multiplex PCR; TCRdb's table is partial and in-frame only. The sample lists tens of thousands of clones; roughly 98% were seen once. Germline CDR1 is SGDLS and CDR2 is YYNGEE. The V and J ends lost 2 bases and 3 bases respectively, with 11 bases between them. The CDR3 extends over 14 amino acids. This TCR came from a human donor in good health. The material sequenced was T cells isolated from PBMCs. The chain joins TRBV9 to TRBJ2-5, with D hard to call. CDR3 amino acids: CASSVGSVEETQYF. The CDR3 DNA follows: TGTGCCAGCAGCGTTGGCAGTGTTGAAGAGACCCAGTACTTC.